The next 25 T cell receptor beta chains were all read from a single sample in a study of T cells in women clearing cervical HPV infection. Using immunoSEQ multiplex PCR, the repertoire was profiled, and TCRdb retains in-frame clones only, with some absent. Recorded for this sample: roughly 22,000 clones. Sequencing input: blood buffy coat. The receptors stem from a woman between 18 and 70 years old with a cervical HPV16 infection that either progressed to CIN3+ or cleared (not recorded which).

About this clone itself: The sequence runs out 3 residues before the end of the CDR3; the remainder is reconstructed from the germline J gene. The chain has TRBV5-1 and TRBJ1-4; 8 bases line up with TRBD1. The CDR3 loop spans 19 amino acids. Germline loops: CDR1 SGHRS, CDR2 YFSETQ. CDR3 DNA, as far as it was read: TGCGCCAGCAGCTTGACGGCAGGGGGCGTATCACCTGGGGCCAACGTA. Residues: CASSLTAGGVSPGANV. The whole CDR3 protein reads CASSLTAGGVSPGANVLFF.

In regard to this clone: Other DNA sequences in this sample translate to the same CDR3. This CDR3 is CASSLGAQYTGELFF. The covered CDR3 bases are TGCGCCAGCAGCTTGGGAGCACAGTACACCGGGGAG. This sequence joins TRBV5-1 and TRBJ2-2, with D unresolved. The read ends 3 residues early relative to the CDR3; the germline J gene fills the gap. The CDR3 extends over 15 amino acids. The V end was cut by 0 bases, the J end by 3 bases, with 9 bases between. The germline V gene has CDR1 SGHRS and CDR2 YFSETQ.

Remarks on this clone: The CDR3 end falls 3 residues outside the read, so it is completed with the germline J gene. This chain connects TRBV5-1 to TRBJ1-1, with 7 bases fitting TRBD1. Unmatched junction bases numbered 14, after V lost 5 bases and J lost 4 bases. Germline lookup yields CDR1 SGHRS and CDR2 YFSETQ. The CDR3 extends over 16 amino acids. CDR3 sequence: CASSLQGLYTATEAFF. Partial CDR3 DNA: TGCGCCAGCAGTTTACAGGGGCTCTATACGGCCACTGAA.

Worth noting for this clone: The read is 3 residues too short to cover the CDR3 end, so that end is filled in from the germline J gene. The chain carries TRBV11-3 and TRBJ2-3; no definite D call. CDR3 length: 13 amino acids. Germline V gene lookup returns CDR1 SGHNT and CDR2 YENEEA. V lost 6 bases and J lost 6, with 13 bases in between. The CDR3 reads CASRKGYGDTQYF. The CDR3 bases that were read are TGTGCCAGCAGAAAGGGTTATGGGGATACG. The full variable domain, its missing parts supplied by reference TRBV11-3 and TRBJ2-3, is EAGVVQSPRYKIIEKKQPVAFWCNPISGHNTLYWYLQNLGQGPELLIRYENEEAVDDSQLPKDRFSAERLKGVDSTLKIQPAELGDSAVYLCASRKGYGDTQYFGPGTRLTVL.

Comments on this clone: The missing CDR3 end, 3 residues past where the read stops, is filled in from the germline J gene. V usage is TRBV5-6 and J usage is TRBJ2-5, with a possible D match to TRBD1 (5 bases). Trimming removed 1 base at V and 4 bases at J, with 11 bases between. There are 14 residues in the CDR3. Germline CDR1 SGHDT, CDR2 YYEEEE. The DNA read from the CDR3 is TGTGCCAGCAGCTTGCTAGGGGCTGGAGAGACC. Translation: CASSLLGAGET. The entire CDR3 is CASSLLGAGETQYF.

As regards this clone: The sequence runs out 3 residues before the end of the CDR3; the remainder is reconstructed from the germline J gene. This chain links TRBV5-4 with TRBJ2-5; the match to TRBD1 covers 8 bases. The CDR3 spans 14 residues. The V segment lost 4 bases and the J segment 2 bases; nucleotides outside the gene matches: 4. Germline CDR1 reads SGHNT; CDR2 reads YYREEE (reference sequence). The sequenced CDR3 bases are TGTGCCAGCAGCCCAAGGACAGGGCAAGAGACC. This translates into CASSPRTGQET. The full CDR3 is CASSPRTGQETQYF.

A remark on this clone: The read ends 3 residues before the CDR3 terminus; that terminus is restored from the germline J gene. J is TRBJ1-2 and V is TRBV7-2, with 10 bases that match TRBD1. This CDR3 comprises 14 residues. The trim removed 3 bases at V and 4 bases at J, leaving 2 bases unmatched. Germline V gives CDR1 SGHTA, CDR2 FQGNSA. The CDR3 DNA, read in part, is TGTGCCAGCAGCTTCCGGGACAGGGGCTATGGC. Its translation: CASSFRDRGYG. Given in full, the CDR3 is CASSFRDRGYGYTF.

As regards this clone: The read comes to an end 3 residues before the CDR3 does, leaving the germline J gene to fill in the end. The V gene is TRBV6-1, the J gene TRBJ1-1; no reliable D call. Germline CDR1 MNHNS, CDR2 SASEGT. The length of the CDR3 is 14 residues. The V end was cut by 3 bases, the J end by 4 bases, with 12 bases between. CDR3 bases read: TGTGCCAGCAGTGAGACTATTGGGCTCACTGAA. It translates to CASSETIGLTE. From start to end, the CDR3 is CASSETIGLTEAFF.

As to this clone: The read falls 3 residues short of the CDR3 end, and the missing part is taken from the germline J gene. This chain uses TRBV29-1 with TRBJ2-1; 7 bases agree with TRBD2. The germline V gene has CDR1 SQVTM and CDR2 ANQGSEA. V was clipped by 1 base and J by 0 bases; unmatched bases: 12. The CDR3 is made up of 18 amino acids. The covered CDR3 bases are TGCAGCGTTGAAGGCTTCGGTAGCGGGCCAAGCTCCTACAATGAG. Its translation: CSVEGFGSGPSSYNE. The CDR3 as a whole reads CSVEGFGSGPSSYNEQFF.

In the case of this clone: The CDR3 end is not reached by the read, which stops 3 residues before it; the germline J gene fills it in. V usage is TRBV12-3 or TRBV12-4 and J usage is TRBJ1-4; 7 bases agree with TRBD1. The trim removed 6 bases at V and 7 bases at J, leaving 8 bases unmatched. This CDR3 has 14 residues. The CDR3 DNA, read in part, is TGTGCCAGCAGGGTTACAGGGGCGAGTGAAAAA. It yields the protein CASRVTGASEK. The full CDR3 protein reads CASRVTGASEKLFF.

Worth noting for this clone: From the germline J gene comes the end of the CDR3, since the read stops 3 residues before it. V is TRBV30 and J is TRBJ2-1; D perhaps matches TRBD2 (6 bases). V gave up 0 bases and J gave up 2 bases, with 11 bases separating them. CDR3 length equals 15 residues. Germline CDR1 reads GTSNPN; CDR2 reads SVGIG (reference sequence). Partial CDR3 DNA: TGTGCCTGGAGTGTACGCGGGGTTACCTACAATGAG. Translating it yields CAWSVRGVTYNE. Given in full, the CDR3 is CAWSVRGVTYNEQFF.

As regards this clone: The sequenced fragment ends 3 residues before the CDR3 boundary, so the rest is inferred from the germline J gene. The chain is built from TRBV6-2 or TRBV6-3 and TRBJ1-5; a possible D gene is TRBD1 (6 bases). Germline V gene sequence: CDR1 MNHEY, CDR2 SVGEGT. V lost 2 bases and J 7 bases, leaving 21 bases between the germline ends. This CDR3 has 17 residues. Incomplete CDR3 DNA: TGTGCCAGCAGTTACGCGGGGGCTCAGAAAGGGAGGCAGCCC. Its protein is CASSYAGAQKGRQP. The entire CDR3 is CASSYAGAQKGRQPQHF.

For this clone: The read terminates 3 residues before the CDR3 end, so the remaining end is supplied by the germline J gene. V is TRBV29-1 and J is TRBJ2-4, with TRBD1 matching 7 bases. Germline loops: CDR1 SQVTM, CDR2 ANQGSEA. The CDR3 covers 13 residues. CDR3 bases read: TGCAGCGGTGGACAGGATAGTTACTATGGT. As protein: CSGGQDSYYG. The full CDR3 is CSGGQDSYYGQYF.

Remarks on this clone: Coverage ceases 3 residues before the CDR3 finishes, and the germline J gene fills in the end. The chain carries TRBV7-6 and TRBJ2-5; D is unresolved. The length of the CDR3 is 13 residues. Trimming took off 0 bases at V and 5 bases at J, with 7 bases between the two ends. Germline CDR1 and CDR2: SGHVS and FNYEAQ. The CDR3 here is CASSLAAWETQYF. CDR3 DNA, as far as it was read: TGTGCCAGCAGCTTAGCCGCGTGGGAGACC.

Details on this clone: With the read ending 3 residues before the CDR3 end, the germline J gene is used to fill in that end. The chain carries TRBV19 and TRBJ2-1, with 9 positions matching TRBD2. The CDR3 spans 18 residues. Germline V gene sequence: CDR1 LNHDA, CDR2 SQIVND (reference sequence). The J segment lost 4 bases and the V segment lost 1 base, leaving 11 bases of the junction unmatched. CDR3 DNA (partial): TGTGCCAGTAGTATAGCTGACGCTAGCGGGGTCTTTTACAATGAG. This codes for CASSIADASGVFYNE. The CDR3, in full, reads CASSIADASGVFYNEQFF.

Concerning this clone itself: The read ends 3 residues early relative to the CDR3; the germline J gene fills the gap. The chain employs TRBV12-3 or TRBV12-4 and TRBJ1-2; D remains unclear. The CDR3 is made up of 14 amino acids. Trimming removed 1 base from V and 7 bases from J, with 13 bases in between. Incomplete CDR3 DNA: TGTGCCAGCAGTTTAGGCGGGCGACTGAGTGGC. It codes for CASSLGGRLSG. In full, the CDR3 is CASSLGGRLSGYTF.

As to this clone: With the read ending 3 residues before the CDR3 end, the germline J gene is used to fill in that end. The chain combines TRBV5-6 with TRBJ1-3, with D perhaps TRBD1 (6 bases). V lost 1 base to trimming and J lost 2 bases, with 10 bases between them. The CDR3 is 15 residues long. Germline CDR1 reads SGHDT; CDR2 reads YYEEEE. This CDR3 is CASSLYRTAGNTIYF. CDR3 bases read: TGTGCCAGCAGCTTGTATAGGACAGCTGGAAACACC.

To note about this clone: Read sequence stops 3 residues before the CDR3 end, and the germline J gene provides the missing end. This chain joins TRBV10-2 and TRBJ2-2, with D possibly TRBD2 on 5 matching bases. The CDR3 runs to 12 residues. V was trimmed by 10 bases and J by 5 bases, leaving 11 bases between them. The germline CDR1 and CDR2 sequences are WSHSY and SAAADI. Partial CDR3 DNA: TGCGCCACCGGGGAACAAACCGGGGAG. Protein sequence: CATGEQTGE. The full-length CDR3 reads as CATGEQTGELFF.

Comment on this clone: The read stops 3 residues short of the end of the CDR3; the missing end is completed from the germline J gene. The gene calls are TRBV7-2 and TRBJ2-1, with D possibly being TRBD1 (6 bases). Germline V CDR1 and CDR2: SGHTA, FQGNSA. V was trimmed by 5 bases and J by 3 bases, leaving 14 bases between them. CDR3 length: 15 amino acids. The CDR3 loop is CASSQVAGDYNEQFF. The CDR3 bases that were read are TGTGCCAGCAGCCAGGTGGCAGGGGACTACAATGAG. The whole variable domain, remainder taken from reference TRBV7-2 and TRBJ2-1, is GAGVSQSPSNKVTEKGKDVELRCDPISGHTALYWYRQSLGQGLEFLIYFQGNSAPDKSGLPSDRFSAERTGGSVSTLTIQRTQQEDSAVYLCASSQVAGDYNEQFFGPGTRLTVL.

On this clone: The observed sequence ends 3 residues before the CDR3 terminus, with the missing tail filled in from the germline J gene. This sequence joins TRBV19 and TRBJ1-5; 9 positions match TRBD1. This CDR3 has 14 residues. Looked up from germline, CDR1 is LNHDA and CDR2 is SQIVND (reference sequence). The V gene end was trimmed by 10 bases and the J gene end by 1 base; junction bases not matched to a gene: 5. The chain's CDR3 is CATSDRGSNQPQHF. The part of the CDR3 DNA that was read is TGTGCCACCTCCGACAGGGGGAGCAATCAGCCC.

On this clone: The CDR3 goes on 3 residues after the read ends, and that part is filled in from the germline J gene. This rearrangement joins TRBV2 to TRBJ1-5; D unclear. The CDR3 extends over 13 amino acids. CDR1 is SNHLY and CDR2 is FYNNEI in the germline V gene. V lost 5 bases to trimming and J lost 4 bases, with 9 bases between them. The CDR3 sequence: CASSISGNQPQHF. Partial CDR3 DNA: TGTGCCAGCAGTATAAGCGGTAATCAGCCC.

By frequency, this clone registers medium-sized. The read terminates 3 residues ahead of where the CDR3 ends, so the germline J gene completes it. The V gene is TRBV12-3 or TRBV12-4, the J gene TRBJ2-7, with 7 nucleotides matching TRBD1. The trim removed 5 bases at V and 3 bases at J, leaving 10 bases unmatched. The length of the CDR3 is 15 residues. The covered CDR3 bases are TGTGCCAGCAGTGAACGAGCGGACAGGTACTACGAG. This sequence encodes CASSERADRYYE. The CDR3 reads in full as CASSERADRYYEQYF.

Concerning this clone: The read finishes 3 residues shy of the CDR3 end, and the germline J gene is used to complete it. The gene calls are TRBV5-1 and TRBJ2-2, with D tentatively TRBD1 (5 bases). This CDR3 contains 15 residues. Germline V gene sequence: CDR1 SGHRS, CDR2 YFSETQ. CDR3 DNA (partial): TGCGCCAGCAGCTTTATTATCTCTGGGGCCAACGTG. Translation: CASSFIISGANV. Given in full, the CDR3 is CASSFIISGANVLFF.

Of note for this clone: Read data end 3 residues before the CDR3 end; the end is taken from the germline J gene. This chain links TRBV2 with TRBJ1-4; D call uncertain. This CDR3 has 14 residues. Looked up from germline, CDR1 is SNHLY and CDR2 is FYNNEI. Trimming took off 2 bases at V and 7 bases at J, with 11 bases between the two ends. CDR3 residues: CASSELRLGEKLFF. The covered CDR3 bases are TGTGCCAGCAGTGAACTCCGACTCGGTGAAAAA.

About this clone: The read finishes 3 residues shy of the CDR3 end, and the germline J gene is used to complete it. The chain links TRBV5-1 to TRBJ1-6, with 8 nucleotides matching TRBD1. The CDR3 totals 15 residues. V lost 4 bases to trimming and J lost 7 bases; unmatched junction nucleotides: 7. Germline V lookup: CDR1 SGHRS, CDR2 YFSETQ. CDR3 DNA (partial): TGCGCCAGCAGCGCGAGGACAGGGCGGAATTCACCC. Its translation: CASSARTGRNSP. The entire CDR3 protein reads CASSARTGRNSPLHF.